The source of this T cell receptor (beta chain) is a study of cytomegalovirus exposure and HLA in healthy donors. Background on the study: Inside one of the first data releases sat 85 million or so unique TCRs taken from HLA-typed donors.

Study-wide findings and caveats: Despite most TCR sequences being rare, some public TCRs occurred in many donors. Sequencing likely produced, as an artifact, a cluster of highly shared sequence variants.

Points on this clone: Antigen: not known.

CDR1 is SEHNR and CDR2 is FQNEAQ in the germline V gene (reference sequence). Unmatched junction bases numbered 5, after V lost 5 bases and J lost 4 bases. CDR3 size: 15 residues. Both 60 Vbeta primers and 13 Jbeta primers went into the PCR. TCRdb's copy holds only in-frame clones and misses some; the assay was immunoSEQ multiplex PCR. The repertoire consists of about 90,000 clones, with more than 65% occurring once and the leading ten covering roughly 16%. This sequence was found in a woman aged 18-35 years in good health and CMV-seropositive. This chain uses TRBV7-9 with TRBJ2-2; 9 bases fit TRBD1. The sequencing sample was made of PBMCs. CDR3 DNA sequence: TGTGCCAGCAGCCAACGACAGGGGGGCACCGGGGAGCTGTTTTTT. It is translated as CASSQRQGGTGELFF.